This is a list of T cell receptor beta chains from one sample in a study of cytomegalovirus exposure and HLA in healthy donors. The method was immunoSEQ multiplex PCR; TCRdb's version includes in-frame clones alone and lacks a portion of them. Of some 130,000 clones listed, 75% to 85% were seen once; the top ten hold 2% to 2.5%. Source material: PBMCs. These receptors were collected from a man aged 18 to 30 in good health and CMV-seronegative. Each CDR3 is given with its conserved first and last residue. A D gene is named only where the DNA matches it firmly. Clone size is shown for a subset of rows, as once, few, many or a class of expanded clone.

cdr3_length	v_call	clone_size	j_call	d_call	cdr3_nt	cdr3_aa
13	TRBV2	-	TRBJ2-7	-	TGTGCCAGCACTTGGGAGGGGGCCTACGAGCAGTACTTC	CASTWEGAYEQYF
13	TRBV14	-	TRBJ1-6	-	TGTGCCAGCAGTCCTAGGACAGATTCACCCCTCCACTTT	CASSPRTDSPLHF
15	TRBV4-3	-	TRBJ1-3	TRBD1	TGCGCCAGCAGCCAAGGGACAGGCTCTGGAAACACCATATATTTT	CASSQGTGSGNTIYF
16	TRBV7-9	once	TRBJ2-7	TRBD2	TGTGCCAGCAGCCAAGGTCAGCGGGGGCGAATGGACGAGCAGTACTTC	CASSQGQRGRMDEQYF
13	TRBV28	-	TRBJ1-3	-	TGTGCCAGTACCTCGACCCAGACTGTATTGGGATATTTT	CASTSTQTVLGYF
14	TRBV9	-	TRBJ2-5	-	TGTGCCAGCAGCACCTCACTTGGGGGGGAGACCCAGTACTTC	CASSTSLGGETQYF
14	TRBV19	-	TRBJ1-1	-	TGTGCCAGTAGTTTCCAGGGTTTGAACACTGAAGCTTTCTTT	CASSFQGLNTEAFF
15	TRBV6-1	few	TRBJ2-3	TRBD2	TGTGCCAGCAGTGAGGCTAGCGGGAGCGCAGATACGCAGTATTTT	CASSEASGSADTQYF
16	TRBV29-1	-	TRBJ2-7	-	TGTAGCGTTGAAGATCAGGTGGGACAATTCTCCTACGAGCAGTACTTC	CSVEDQVGQFSYEQYF
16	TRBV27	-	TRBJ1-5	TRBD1	TGTGCCAGCAGTTTATCCGGGACAGGGGGCGGGCAGCCCCAGCATTTT	CASSLSGTGGGQPQHF
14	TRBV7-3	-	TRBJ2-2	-	TGTGCCAGCTCTTCAGGACTTTACACCGGGGAGCTGTTTTTT	CASSSGLYTGELFF
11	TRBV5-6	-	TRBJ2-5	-	TGTGCCAGCAGCTCCAAAGAGACCCAGTACTTC	CASSSKETQYF
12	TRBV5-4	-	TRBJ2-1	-	TGTGCCAGCAGCTTGAGAGGAGCTGAGCAGTTCTTC	CASSLRGAEQFF
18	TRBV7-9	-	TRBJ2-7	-	TGTGCCAGCAGCTTAGTTCCGGTCTGGGCGGCGGGTAGTTACGAGCAGTACTTC	CASSLVPVWAAGSYEQYF
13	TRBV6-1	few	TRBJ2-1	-	TGTGCCAGCAGTGAATGGAGGGGCCAGGAGCAGTTCTTC	CASSEWRGQEQFF
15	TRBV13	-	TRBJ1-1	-	TGTGCCAGCAGCTCACTTCCGGGCAGGGAAACTGAAGCTTTCTTT	CASSSLPGRETEAFF
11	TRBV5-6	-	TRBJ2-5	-	TGTGCCAGCAGCTTTTCGGAGACCCAGTACTTC	CASSFSETQYF
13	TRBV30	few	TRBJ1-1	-	TGTGCCTGGGACAGCGAACCGAACACTGAAGCTTTCTTT	CAWDSEPNTEAFF
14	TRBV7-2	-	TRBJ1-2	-	TGTGCCAGCAGCTTACCAGCGGTCAACTATGGCTACACCTTC	CASSLPAVNYGYTF
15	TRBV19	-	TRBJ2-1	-	TGTGCCAGTAGTATAGGACTTAGCTCCTACAATGAGCAGTTCTTC	CASSIGLSSYNEQFF
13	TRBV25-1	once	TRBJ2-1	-	TGTGCCAGCAGTGACGGACTCTACAATGAGCAGTTCTTC	CASSDGLYNEQFF
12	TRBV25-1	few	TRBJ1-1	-	TGTGCCAGCAGGACAGTCAACACTGAAGCTTTCTTT	CASRTVNTEAFF